The 30 T cell receptor beta chains presented below share a single source sample, sequenced in a study of PD-L1 blockade in urothelial cancer. Documented time point: peripheral blood 6 weeks after treatment start. Measured with immunoSEQ multiplex PCR; TCRdb has only the in-frame clones, and not every one. The sample shows about 120,000 clones, around 89% of them seen only once. The sample in question was PBMCs, obtained around atezolizumab (anti-PD-L1) treatment. The receptors here all came from a man aged 55 to 69 with urothelial cancer.

The chain combines TRBV19 with TRBJ1-5; tentatively, D is TRBD1 (6 bases). CDR1 and CDR2 from the germline V gene are LNHDA and SQIVND (reference sequence). Trimming took off 1 base at V and 7 bases at J, with 14 bases between the two ends. The CDR3 has 15 residues. The CDR3: CASSIGDRIRQPQHF. CDR3 nucleotides: TGTGCCAGTAGTATAGGAGACAGGATTCGACAGCCCCAGCATTTT.

The chain uses TRBV2 and TRBJ2-2; D is unclear. The CDR3 covers 13 residues. The V end was cut by 3 bases, the J end by 8 bases, with 10 bases between. Per the germline V gene, CDR1 is SNHLY and CDR2 is FYNNEI. CDR3 sequence (DNA): TGTGCCAGCAGTGAGGTCCCGCGAGGGGAGCTGTTTTTT. As protein: CASSEVPRGELFF.

The genes are TRBV6-5 and TRBJ2-2; 12 positions agree with TRBD2. J lost 6 bases, V lost 0 bases, and 2 bases had no gene match. The CDR3 has 16 amino acids. CDR1 is MNHEY, CDR2 SVGAGI, per germline. Here the CDR3 reads CASSYSRLAGAGELFF. The CDR3 DNA is TGTGCCAGCAGTTACTCGAGACTAGCGGGAGCCGGGGAGCTGTTTTTT.

The rearrangement links TRBV28 to TRBJ1-1; 11 bases agree with TRBD1. CDR1 MDHEN and CDR2 SYDVKM come from the germline V gene. This CDR3 contains 18 residues. The ends lost 6 bases at V and 5 bases at J; junction bases unmatched: 17. As DNA, the CDR3 is TGTGCCAGCAGCCCGGACAGGGGGCGAAGGCAACTCCCGACTGAAGCTTTCTTT. This translates into CASSPDRGRRQLPTEAFF.

V usage is TRBV7-2 and J usage is TRBJ1-2; 9 positions match TRBD1. V was pared by 3 bases and J by 3 bases, with 5 bases of the junction left unmatched. The CDR3 totals 15 residues. Germline assignment: CDR1 SGHTA and CDR2 FQGNSA. In nucleotides, the CDR3 is TGTGCCAGCAGCTTTACAGGGGGCGTGGACTATGGCTACACCTTC. It translates to CASSFTGGVDYGYTF.

This rearrangement joins TRBV9 to TRBJ1-1; D ambiguous. This CDR3 has 15 amino acids. The ends were cut back, 0 bases at V and 1 base at J, with 10 bases in the middle. Germline assignment: CDR1 SGDLS and CDR2 YYNGEE. This CDR3 is CASSVGGATNTEAFF. In DNA, the CDR3 is TGTGCCAGCAGCGTAGGGGGAGCAACGAACACTGAAGCTTTCTTT.

The V gene is TRBV27, the J gene TRBJ2-3, with 10 bases matching TRBD2. J was trimmed by 1 base and V by 5 bases; bases with no gene match: 3. CDR3 size: 15 residues. The germline V gene has CDR1 MNHEY and CDR2 SMNVEV (reference sequence). CDR3 residues: CASSPGTSGTDTQYF. In DNA form, the CDR3 reads TGTGCCAGCAGTCCGGGGACTAGCGGCACAGATACGCAGTATTTT.

The chain links TRBV12-5 to TRBJ2-1; 11 bases map to TRBD1. Germline-derived CDR1 and CDR2 are LGHNT and FRNRAP. The CDR3 covers 16 residues. The J segment lost 3 bases and the V segment lost 5 bases, leaving 6 bases of the junction unmatched. The CDR3 region has the DNA TGTGCTAGTGGTCCCGGGGGACAGGGGGGCTACAATGAGCAGTTCTTC. Translation: CASGPGGQGGYNEQFF.

V and J are TRBV6-6 and TRBJ2-7, with a possible D match to TRBD1 (6 bases). Germline V CDR1 and CDR2: MNHNY, SVGAGI (reference sequence). Trimming removed 0 bases at V and 5 bases at J, with 14 bases between. CDR3 length: 15 amino acids. The CDR3 sequence is CASSYSPGDEDEQYF. For the CDR3, the DNA is TGTGCCAGCAGTTACTCGCCAGGGGATGAAGACGAGCAGTACTTC.

In this sample, this clone turned up once. The rearrangement links TRBV18 to TRBJ1-1; D ambiguous. Germline lookup yields CDR1 KGHSH and CDR2 LQKENI. This CDR3 has 13 residues. V lost 2 bases and J lost 4, with 8 bases in between. CDR3 in DNA: TGTGCCAGCTCACCAGTTGGGCCCACTGAAGCTTTCTTT. Protein: CASSPVGPTEAFF.

This chain uses TRBV11-2 with TRBJ1-2, with D possibly being TRBD1 (5 bases). Germline CDR1 reads SGHAT; CDR2 reads FQNNGV. This CDR3 is 13 amino acids long. Trimming left V 3 bases short and J 8 bases short, with 13 bases between. The DNA for the CDR3 is TGTGCCAGCAGCTTTCCGGGGGTACTGGGCTACACCTTC. It codes for CASSFPGVLGYTF. The full variable domain, rest sourced from reference TRBV11-2 and TRBJ1-2, is EAGVAQSPRYKIIEKRQSVAFWCNPISGHATLYWYQQILGQGPKLLIQFQNNGVVDDSQLPKDRFSAERLKGVDSTLKIQPAKLEDSAVYLCASSFPGVLGYTFGSGTRLTVV.

The rearrangement uses TRBV21-1 and TRBJ2-7; TRBD1 is taken as the D call from the table, unchecked against the DNA. TRBV21-1 is noted as a pseudogene. The CDR3 runs 13 residues. The DNA for the CDR3 is TGTGCCAGCAGAGGCAGGGGGCTGTACGAGCAGTACTTC. This sequence encodes CASRGRGLYEQYF.

This clone occurred once. This chain connects TRBV27 to TRBJ2-7; D is possibly TRBD2 (6 bases). Trimming took off 3 bases at V and 3 bases at J, with 9 bases between the two ends. This CDR3 has 13 residues. Germline CDR1 is MNHEY and CDR2 is SMNVEV (reference sequence). CDR3 nucleotide sequence: TGTGCCAGCAGTTTCCCCGGGAGCTACGAGCAGTACTTC. This codes for CASSFPGSYEQYF.

The V gene is TRBV6-5, the J gene TRBJ2-1, with a tentative D call TRBD1 (6 bases). From germline, CDR1 is MNHEY and CDR2 SVGAGI. Trimming left V 2 bases short and J 2 bases short, with 13 bases between. There are 16 residues in the CDR3. CDR3 in amino acids: CASSYRSGATYNEQFF. CDR3 bases: TGTGCCAGCAGTTACAGGTCAGGGGCTACCTACAATGAGCAGTTCTTC.

The rearrangement uses TRBV5-6 and TRBJ2-3; D gene uncertain. V was trimmed by 4 bases and J by 2 bases, leaving 14 bases between them. CDR1 and CDR2 from the germline V gene are SGHDT and YYEEEE. This CDR3 is built from 15 residues. CDR3 region: CASSGPQEFTDTQYF. The CDR3 nucleotides read TGTGCCAGCAGCGGCCCTCAAGAATTCACAGATACGCAGTATTTT.

This rearrangement joins TRBV5-1 to TRBJ1-2; D possibly corresponds to TRBD1 (6 bases). The germline V gene encodes CDR1 SGHRS and CDR2 YFSETQ. Trimming took 0 bases from V and 8 from J, leaving 11 bases between them. The CDR3 covers 13 residues. CDR3 DNA: TGCGCCAGCAGCTTGGGACAGGCAAAGGGCTACACCTTC. It translates to CASSLGQAKGYTF.

The chain has TRBV11-2 and TRBJ2-1; D is perhaps TRBD1 (5 bases). V dropped 5 bases and J dropped 7 bases, with 12 bases sitting between them. Germline values: CDR1 SGHAT, CDR2 FQNNGV. CDR3 length equals 13 residues. The CDR3 DNA is TGTGCCAGCAGCAGGGGCGTAATTAATGAGCAGTTCTTC. It translates to CASSRGVINEQFF.

This clone appeared a single time. The V call is TRBV28, the J call TRBJ2-7; a possible D gene is TRBD2 (6 bases). V was cut by 5 bases and J by 2 bases, with 10 bases left in between. Germline loops: CDR1 MDHEN, CDR2 SYDVKM. This CDR3 spans 13 amino acids. The CDR3 nucleotides read TGTGCCAGCAGTCTAGCGACCGCCTACGAGCAGTACTTC. Protein product: CASSLATAYEQYF.

The rearrangement uses TRBV6-6 and TRBJ2-3, with D possibly TRBD1 on 5 matching bases. The CDR3 loop spans 16 amino acids. Germline CDR1 and CDR2: MNHNY and SVGAGI (reference sequence). V was cut by 4 bases and J by 4 bases, with 18 bases left in between. DNA for the CDR3: TGTGCCAGCAGTTTTTACATAGGGGCTAGGGCAGATACGCAGTATTTT. Amino acid sequence: CASSFYIGARADTQYF.

This rearrangement joins TRBV27 to TRBJ2-3; TRBD2 matches at 12 bases. CDR1 MNHEY and CDR2 SMNVEV come from the germline V gene (reference sequence). This CDR3 is 14 amino acids long. The J segment lost 2 bases and the V segment lost 8 bases, leaving 2 bases of the junction unmatched. The CDR3 protein is CASRTSGATDTQYF. In DNA form, the CDR3 reads TGTGCCAGCCGGACTAGCGGGGCCACAGATACGCAGTATTTT.

The chain joins TRBV6-5 to TRBJ2-7; 8 positions agree with TRBD1. The CDR3 loop spans 15 amino acids. Germline V gene sequence: CDR1 MNHEY, CDR2 SVGAGI. With V trimmed by 2 bases and J by 2 bases, 5 bases remained unmatched. CDR3 amino acids: CASSYQGQGAYEQYF. DNA for the CDR3: TGTGCCAGCAGTTACCAAGGACAGGGAGCCTACGAGCAGTACTTC.

The count of this clone is one. The rearrangement uses TRBV6-6 and TRBJ2-4; 7 bases are a match to TRBD1. Germline-derived CDR1 and CDR2 are MNHNY and SVGAGI (reference sequence). This CDR3 spans 11 amino acids. The V gene end was trimmed by 5 bases and the J gene end by 15 bases; junction bases not matched to a gene: 7. The DNA for the CDR3 is TGTGCCAGCAGTGGCGACAGGGATGGGTACTTC. It yields the protein CASSGDRDGYF.

The chain is built from TRBV10-3 and TRBJ1-5; no clear D. The V gene's germline CDR1 is ENHRY and CDR2 SYGVKD. The CDR3 covers 12 residues. V lost 3 bases to trimming and J lost 3 bases, with 3 bases between them. The CDR3 is CAISDYNQPQHF. The DNA for the CDR3 is TGTGCCATCAGTGATTACAATCAGCCCCAGCATTTT.

The table lists this clone with a few counts. Other DNA sequences in the same sample also yield this CDR3. The V gene is TRBV6-1, the J gene TRBJ1-5; perhaps TRBD1 as D (5 bases). Trimming stripped 1 base from V and 6 bases from J, with 10 bases between. The CDR3 consists of 14 residues. Germline values: CDR1 MNHNS, CDR2 SASEGT. CDR3 region: CASSEGGGGQPQHF. The CDR3 nucleotides are TGTGCCAGCAGTGAAGGAGGCGGGGGTCAGCCCCAGCATTTT.

V is TRBV25-1 and J is TRBJ1-4; TRBD1 might be the D (6 bases). The germline V and J ends were trimmed by 3 bases and 2 bases, with 13 bases remaining between them. Per germline, CDR1 MGHDK and CDR2 SYGVNS. This CDR3 has 16 residues. CDR3 sequence (DNA): TGTGCCAGCAGTGACCCTACAGGGCCCACTAATGAAAAACTGTTTTTT. Protein product: CASSDPTGPTNEKLFF.

The chain uses TRBV5-4 and TRBJ2-5, with 8 bases that match TRBD2. The V segment lost 2 bases and the J segment 7 bases; nucleotides outside the gene matches: 4. This CDR3 contains 13 residues. The germline CDR1 and CDR2 sequences are SGHNT and YYREEE (reference sequence). The CDR3 reads CASSFKRERTQYF. As DNA, the CDR3 is TGTGCCAGCAGCTTTAAGCGGGAGCGGACCCAGTACTTC. The entire variable domain, with the rest obtained from reference TRBV5-4 and TRBJ2-5, is as follows: ETGVTQSPTHLIKTRGQQVTLRCSSQSGHNTVSWYQQALGQGPQFIFQYYREEENGRGNFPPRFSGLQFPNYSSELNVNALELDDSALYLCASSFKRERTQYFGPGTRLLVL.

The rearrangement uses TRBV5-1 and TRBJ1-3; D may be TRBD1 (6 bases). Between the trimmed V and J ends, which lost 1 base and 3 bases, there was a span of 14 bases. The CDR3 covers 16 residues. Germline loops: CDR1 SGHRS, CDR2 YFSETQ. This CDR3 reads CASSLRVQGDGNTIYF. The CDR3 coding sequence is TGCGCCAGCAGCTTGAGGGTACAGGGAGATGGAAACACCATATATTTT.

This clone was counted between two and nine times. This chain connects TRBV7-2 to TRBJ1-2, with a possible D match to TRBD1 (6 bases). V lost 6 bases and J 2 bases, leaving 13 bases between the germline ends. There are 14 residues in the CDR3. Germline V CDR1 and CDR2: SGHTA, FQGNSA. CDR3 region: CASRPGQQNYGYTF. CDR3 coding DNA: TGTGCCAGCAGACCTGGACAGCAGAACTATGGCTACACCTTC. Looking up the rest from reference TRBV7-2 and TRBJ1-2 gives the full variable domain: GAGVSQSPSNKVTEKGKDVELRCDPISGHTALYWYRQSLGQGLEFLIYFQGNSAPDKSGLPSDRFSAERTGGSVSTLTIQRTQQEDSAVYLCASRPGQQNYGYTFGSGTRLTVV.

The chain is built from TRBV5-8 and TRBJ1-1, with TRBD1 matching 7 bases. Germline V gene sequence: CDR1 SGHTS, CDR2 YDEGEE. The trim removed 4 bases at V and 4 bases at J, leaving 10 bases unmatched. This CDR3 is built from 15 residues. The CDR3 protein is CASSPDRPFSTEAFF. The CDR3 DNA reads as TGTGCCAGCAGCCCGGACAGGCCGTTTTCCACTGAAGCTTTCTTT.

Remarks on this clone: Other DNA sequences from this sample encode an identical CDR3 as well. The rearrangement links TRBV4-2 to TRBJ2-7; possibly TRBD2 for D (5 bases). The CDR3 totals 14 residues. The V end lost 4 bases, the J end lost 1 base, and 11 bases lay between the germline ends. The germline CDR1 and CDR2 sequences are LGHNA and YNFKEQ. The CDR3, as DNA: TGTGCCAGCAGCCCCGGGGTTGGGTCCTACGAGCAGTACTTC. This encodes CASSPGVGSYEQYF.